The rows below give T cell receptor beta chains drawn from one sample of a study of blood T cell repertoires in COVID-19. The method was immunoSEQ multiplex PCR; TCRdb's version includes in-frame clones alone and lacks a portion of them. The sample includes a few hundred thousand clones, around 87% of them seen just once. Specimen: PBMCs or T cells enriched from blood (not recorded which). These receptors were collected from a woman in her 50s who had recovered from COVID-19. Each CDR3 is given with its conserved first and last residue. A D gene is named only where the DNA matches it firmly. Clone sizes are given selectively: once, few, many, or a class where the clone is expanded.

j_call clone_size d_call v_call cdr3_aa cdr3_nt
TRBJ1-1 . . TRBV7-9 CASSLDFPVKNTEAFF TGTGCCAGCAGCTTAGATTTTCCGGTGAAGAACACTGAAGCTTTCTTT
TRBJ2-5 . TRBD1 TRBV7-3 CASSPHGQGAMETQYF TGTGCCAGCAGCCCTCACGGACAGGGAGCTATGGAGACCCAGTACTTC
TRBJ1-1 . TRBD1 TRBV5-1 CASSFTGGPPNTEAFF TGCGCCAGCAGCTTTACAGGGGGCCCACCGAACACTGAAGCTTTCTTT
TRBJ2-2 once TRBD2 TRBV9 CASSPQAGRAGELFF TGTGCCAGCAGCCCCCAAGCGGGGCGGGCCGGGGAGCTGTTTTTT
TRBJ2-1 . TRBD2 TRBV7-8 CASSLAPRGGSYNEQFF TGTGCCAGCAGCTTAGCGCCCCGCGGGGGATCCTACAATGAGCAGTTCTTC
TRBJ1-1 . . TRBV9 CASSVAGNTEAFF TGTGCCAGCAGCGTAGCAGGAAATACTGAAGCTTTCTTT
TRBJ2-1 once TRBD2 TRBV11-2 CASSLLAGGNNEQFF TGTGCCAGCAGTTTACTAGCGGGAGGGAACAATGAGCAGTTCTTC
TRBJ1-1 once . TRBV14 CASSPPGTVNTEAFF TGTGCCAGCAGCCCCCCGGGGACTGTGAACACTGAAGCTTTCTTT
TRBJ1-1 . . TRBV6-5 CASGRYSETFF TGTGCCAGCGGGAGGTATTCTGAAACTTTCTTT
TRBJ2-7 once TRBD2 TRBV9 CASSSGWLAEKQYF TGTGCCAGCAGTTCGGGCTGGCTAGCGGAAAAGCAGTACTTC
TRBJ1-5 . . TRBV6-1 CASSEGAGLNQPQHF TGTGCCAGCAGTGAGGGGGCAGGCCTGAATCAGCCCCAGCATTTT
TRBJ1-6 . . TRBV14 CASSQDPGTHNSPLHF TGTGCCAGCAGCCAAGACCCCGGGACACATAATTCACCCCTCCACTTT
TRBJ2-7 . TRBD1 TRBV6-5 CASSPWDRGEQYF TGTGCCAGCAGTCCCTGGGACAGGGGCGAGCAGTACTTC
TRBJ2-6 once . TRBV4-2 CASSQDQPGESGANVLTF TGTGCCAGCAGCCAAGATCAGCCAGGGGAGTCTGGGGCCAACGTCCTGACTTTC
TRBJ2-3 . . TRBV20-1 CSASNPGEGTDTQYF TGCAGTGCTAGTAATCCGGGAGAGGGGACAGATACGCAGTATTTT
TRBJ2-1 once . TRBV6-5 CASSSPYSYNEQFF TGTGCCAGCAGTTCACCCTATTCCTACAATGAGCAGTTCTTC
TRBJ1-1 few . TRBV18 CASSPSGIYGEAFF TGTGCCAGCTCTCCTTCCGGTATTTATGGTGAAGCTTTCTTT
TRBJ1-2 . . TRBV5-4 CASSTSRENYGYTF TGTGCCAGCAGCACGTCCAGGGAAAACTATGGCTACACCTTC
TRBJ2-5 . TRBD1 TRBV18 CASTRDRGRETQYF TGTGCCAGCACACGCGACAGGGGAAGGGAGACCCAGTACTTC
TRBJ1-6 . . TRBV3-1/TRBV3-2 CASSPSNNSPLHF TGTGCCAGCAGCCCATCCAATAATTCACCCCTCCACTTT
TRBJ1-6 . . TRBV18 CASSPLSGGNSPLHF TGTGCCAGCTCACCACTGTCCGGGGGGAATTCACCCCTCCACTTT
TRBJ2-1 . TRBD2 TRBV7-8 CASSTGGEQFF TGTGCCAGCAGCACCGGGGGGGAGCAGTTCTTC
TRBJ2-3 . TRBD1 TRBV5-1 CASSLGTGGISADTQYF TGCGCCAGCAGCTTAGGGACAGGGGGAATAAGTGCAGATACGCAGTATTTT
TRBJ2-1 . . TRBV28 CASSSSILSEQFF TGTGCCAGCAGTTCCTCAATACTATCCGAGCAGTTCTTC
TRBJ1-5 . TRBD1 TRBV2 CASSETQGASQPQHF TGTGCCAGCAGCGAGACCCAGGGGGCTTCCCAGCCCCAGCATTTT
TRBJ2-5 . TRBD1 TRBV5-1 CASSPYHPGTGGGGGETQYF TGCGCCAGCAGCCCTTACCACCCCGGGACAGGGGGCGGAGGAGGGGAGACCCAGTACTTC
TRBJ2-5 . . TRBV3-1/TRBV3-2 CASSQRRSGQETQYF TGTGCCAGCAGCCAACGAAGGTCGGGCCAAGAGACCCAGTACTTC
TRBJ2-5 . TRBD2 TRBV28 CASSLFPGGNQETQYF TGTGCCAGCAGTTTATTCCCGGGAGGGAACCAAGAGACCCAGTACTTC
TRBJ2-7 . TRBD2 TRBV2 CASSEVTSGSYEQYF TGTGCCAGCAGTGAAGTGACTAGCGGATCCTACGAGCAGTACTTC
TRBJ2-1 . . TRBV4-1 CASSYGRNNEQFF TGCGCCAGCAGCTACGGGAGAAACAATGAGCAGTTCTTC
TRBJ1-6 . TRBD1 TRBV11-3 CASSSDRDSPLHF TGTGCCAGCAGCTCCGACAGGGATTCACCCCTCCACTTT
TRBJ2-6 few . TRBV19 CASSESRSGANVLTF TGTGCCAGTAGTGAATCGAGGTCTGGGGCCAACGTCCTGACTTTC
TRBJ1-1 . TRBD1 TRBV29-1 CSVRDREYTEAFF TGCAGCGTTAGGGACAGGGAGTACACTGAAGCTTTCTTT
TRBJ1-2 . TRBD1 TRBV27 CASSLYKGTGVYGYTF TGTGCCAGCAGTTTATATAAGGGGACAGGGGTCTATGGCTACACCTTC
TRBJ2-7 . TRBD1 TRBV14 CASSHRGRVEQYF TGTGCCAGCAGCCACAGGGGGCGAGTCGAGCAGTACTTC
TRBJ2-7 . . TRBV10-3 CAISERGAGEQYF TGTGCCATCAGTGAACGGGGGGCGGGAGAGCAGTACTTC
TRBJ1-1 . . TRBV19 CASTPTSGNTEAFF TGTGCCAGTACTCCCACAAGCGGTAACACTGAAGCTTTCTTT
TRBJ1-4 . . TRBV7-9 CASTTGTLATNEKLFF TGTGCCAGCACCACCGGGACACTTGCAACTAATGAAAAACTGTTTTTT
TRBJ1-1 . . TRBV28 CASSYFVTEAFF TGTGCCAGCAGTTACTTTGTCACTGAAGCTTTCTTT
TRBJ1-3 . . TRBV18 CASSPRDLKSLGNTIYF TGTGCCAGCTCTCCGCGGGACTTAAAGTCCCTCGGAAACACCATATATTTT
TRBJ1-1 . . TRBV28 CASSLWPSGVPEAFF TGTGCCAGCAGTTTATGGCCCAGCGGGGTGCCTGAAGCTTTCTTT
TRBJ2-1 . TRBD2 TRBV5-1 CASSPGWASGANEQFF TGCGCCAGCAGCCCCGGCTGGGCTAGCGGGGCCAATGAGCAGTTCTTC